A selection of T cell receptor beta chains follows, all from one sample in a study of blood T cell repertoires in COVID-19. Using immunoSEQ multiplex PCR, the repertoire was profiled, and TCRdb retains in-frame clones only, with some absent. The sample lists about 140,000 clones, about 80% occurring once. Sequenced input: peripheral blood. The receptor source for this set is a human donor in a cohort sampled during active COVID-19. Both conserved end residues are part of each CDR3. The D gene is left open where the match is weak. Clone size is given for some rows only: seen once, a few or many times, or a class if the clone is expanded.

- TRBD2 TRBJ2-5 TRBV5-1 CASSRTSGTQETQYF TGCGCCAGCAGCCGGACTAGCGGGACCCAAGAGACCCAGTACTTC
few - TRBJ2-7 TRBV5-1 CASSPGAESSYEQYF TGCGCCAGCAGCCCCGGAGCTGAGAGCTCCTACGAGCAGTACTTC
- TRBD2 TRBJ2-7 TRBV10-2 CASRLAGGNYEQYF TGCGCCAGCAGACTAGCGGGAGGGAACTACGAGCAGTACTTC
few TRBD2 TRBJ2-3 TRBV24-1 CATSGGLAGDYTQYF TGTGCCACCTCCGGGGGACTAGCGGGAGATTATACGCAGTATTTT
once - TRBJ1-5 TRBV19 CASSEQGNQPQHF TGTGCCAGTAGCGAACAGGGAAATCAGCCCCAGCATTTT
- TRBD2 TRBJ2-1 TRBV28 CASSLAAGAYNEQFF TGTGCCAGCAGTTTAGCAGCGGGAGCATACAATGAGCAGTTCTTC
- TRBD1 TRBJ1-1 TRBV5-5 CASSLGQANTEAFF TGTGCCAGCAGCCTCGGACAGGCCAACACTGAAGCTTTCTTT
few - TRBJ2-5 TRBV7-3 CASSSTVDETQYF TGTGCCAGCAGTTCCACAGTGGATGAGACCCAGTACTTC
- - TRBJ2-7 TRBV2 CASGAGALGAYEQYF TGTGCCAGCGGGGCAGGCGCTCTGGGCGCCTACGAGCAGTACTTC
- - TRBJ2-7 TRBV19 CASSTWDFNYEQYF TGTGCCAGTAGTACATGGGACTTTAACTACGAGCAGTACTTC
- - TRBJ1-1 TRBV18 CASSPPGIPRGTEAFF TGTGCCAGCTCACCACCGGGTATCCCGAGGGGGACTGAAGCTTTCTTT
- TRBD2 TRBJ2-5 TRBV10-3 CAISEGTTQETQYF TGTGCCATCAGTGAGGGGACTACACAAGAGACCCAGTACTTC
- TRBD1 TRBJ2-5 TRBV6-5 CASSSTGTGTETQYF TGTGCCAGCAGTAGCACCGGGACAGGAACGGAGACCCAGTACTTC
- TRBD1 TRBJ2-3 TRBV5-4 CASSPGGTGGDTQYF TGTGCCAGCAGCCCCGGGGGGACAGGGGGGGATACGCAGTATTTT
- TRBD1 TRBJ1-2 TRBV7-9 CASSQQGIYGYTF TGTGCCAGCAGTCAACAGGGGATCTATGGCTACACCTTC
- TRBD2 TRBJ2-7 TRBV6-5 CASAGERTNKQYF TGTGCCAGCGCGGGAGAACGGACCAACAAGCAGTACTTC
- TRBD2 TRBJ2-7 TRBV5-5 CASSPPELAGGGEQYF TGTGCCAGCAGCCCGCCCGAACTAGCGGGAGGTGGGGAGCAGTACTTC
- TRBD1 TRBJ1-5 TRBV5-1 CASSSGQGSNQPQHF TGCGCCAGCAGCTCGGGACAGGGGAGCAATCAGCCCCAGCATTTT
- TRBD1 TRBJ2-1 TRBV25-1 CASSAVRQGYNEQFF TGTGCCAGCAGTGCTGTAAGACAGGGCTACAATGAGCAGTTCTTC
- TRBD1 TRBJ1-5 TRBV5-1 CASSPGQGANQPQHF TGCGCCAGCAGCCCTGGACAGGGGGCGAACCAGCCCCAGCATTTT
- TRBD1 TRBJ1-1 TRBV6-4 CATTGQGLPQPF TGTGCCACCACAGGACAGGGTTTACCCCAACCATTT
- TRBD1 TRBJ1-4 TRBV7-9 CASSYTGTANEKLFF TGTGCCAGCAGCTACACCGGGACAGCTAATGAAAAACTGTTTTTT
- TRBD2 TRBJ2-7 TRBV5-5 CASTIAGGPTPYEQYF TGTGCCAGCACGATAGCGGGAGGGCCTACCCCCTACGAGCAGTACTTC
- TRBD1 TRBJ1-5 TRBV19 CASSIIQGDQPQHF TGTGCCAGTAGTATAATCCAGGGGGACCAGCCCCAGCATTTT
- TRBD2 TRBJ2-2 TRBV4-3 CASSQSTSGSVGELFF TGCGCCAGCAGCCAGTCGACTAGCGGGAGCGTCGGGGAGCTGTTTTTT
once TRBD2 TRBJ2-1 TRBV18 CASSPRRLAARVGNEQFF TGTGCCAGCTCACCGAGAAGACTAGCGGCCAGGGTCGGCAATGAGCAGTTCTTC
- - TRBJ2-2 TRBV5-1 CASSLLLTGELFF TGCGCCAGCAGCTTGCTTCTGACCGGGGAGCTGTTTTTT
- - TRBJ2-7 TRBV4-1 CASSQVGSSYEQYF TGCGCCAGCAGCCAAGTCGGGAGCTCCTACGAGCAGTACTTC
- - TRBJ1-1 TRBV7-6 CASSHTPQAMNTEAFF TGTGCCAGCAGCCATACCCCCCAGGCAATGAACACTGAAGCTTTCTTT
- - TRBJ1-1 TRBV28 CASSLLHRGATEAFF TGTGCCAGCAGTTTACTTCACCGGGGGGCCACTGAAGCTTTCTTT
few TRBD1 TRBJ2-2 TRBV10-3 CAISSQGETGELFF TGTGCCATCAGTTCACAGGGGGAAACCGGGGAGCTGTTTTTT
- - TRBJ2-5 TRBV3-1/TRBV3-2 CASSQDQATSSETQYF TGTGCCAGCAGCCAAGATCAGGCTACGTCATCAGAGACCCAGTACTTC
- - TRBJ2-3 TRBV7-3 CASSKAAGRGTDTQYF TGTGCCAGCAGCAAAGCGGCGGGGAGAGGCACAGATACGCAGTATTTT
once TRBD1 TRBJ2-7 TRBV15 CATSRKGQGDYEQYF TGTGCCACCAGCAGAAAGGGACAGGGGGATTACGAGCAGTACTTC
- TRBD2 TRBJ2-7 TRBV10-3 CAISAGGPSSSYEQYF TGTGCCATCAGTGCGGGGGGACCCTCGAGCTCCTACGAGCAGTACTTC
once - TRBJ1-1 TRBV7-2 CASSPLGGLNTEAFF TGTGCCAGCAGCCCACTCGGCGGGTTGAACACTGAAGCTTTCTTT
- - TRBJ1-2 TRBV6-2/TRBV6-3 CASSYSIYYGYTF TGTGCCAGCAGTTACTCGATCTATTATGGCTACACCTTC